The rows below give T cell receptor beta chains drawn from one sample of a study of blood T cell repertoires in COVID-19. Only in-frame clones appear in the TCRdb table, and some are missing; sequencing was by immunoSEQ multiplex PCR. The data hold more than 150,000 clones, with roughly nine tenths observed a single time. Sequencing was performed on peripheral blood. The source of these receptors is a man between 70 and 80 years old with active or convalescent COVID-19. CDR3s include the opening cysteine and the closing phenylalanine or tryptophan. Each record gives: V gene, clone size, D gene, CDR3 length, J gene, CDR3 DNA, CDR3 protein. The D gene is left open where the match is weak. Expanded clones get a size class; other rows say once, few or many, or leave the size out.

V: TRBV6-5; size: NA; D: NA; length: 16; J: TRBJ2-5; DNA: TGTGCCAGCAGTTACTCGAGACAGGAGCTACAAGAGACCCAGTACTTC; CDR3: CASSYSRQELQETQYF
V: TRBV6-2/TRBV6-3; size: once; D: TRBD1; length: 14; J: TRBJ2-7; DNA: TGTGCCAGCAGTACAAGACAGGGGAGCCACGAGCAGTACTTC; CDR3: CASSTRQGSHEQYF
V: TRBV6-5; size: NA; D: TRBD1; length: 15; J: TRBJ1-2; DNA: TGTGCCAGCAGATCCCCCGGGACAGGCGGGTCCGGCTACACCTTC; CDR3: CASRSPGTGGSGYTF
V: TRBV19; size: NA; D: NA; length: 18; J: TRBJ1-5; DNA: TGTGCCAGTAGTATCGCTGGGACACTGGCGGTCGGTAATCAGCCCCAGCATTTT; CDR3: CASSIAGTLAVGNQPQHF
V: TRBV5-8; size: NA; D: NA; length: 18; J: TRBJ1-5; DNA: TGTGCCAGCAGCCACGTTTGGGGGGGGAATTACCGCAATCAGCCCCAGCATTTT; CDR3: CASSHVWGGNYRNQPQHF
V: TRBV3-1/TRBV3-2; size: many; D: NA; length: 17; J: TRBJ2-6; DNA: TGTGCCAGCAGCCGCTTTGCAGTTGGCTCTGGGGCCAACGTCCTGACTTTC; CDR3: CASSRFAVGSGANVLTF
V: TRBV6-2/TRBV6-3; size: NA; D: TRBD2; length: 15; J: TRBJ2-7; DNA: TGTGCCAGCAGTTACGTTGCGGGAGTAGGAAACGAGCAGTACTTC; CDR3: CASSYVAGVGNEQYF
V: TRBV7-6; size: once; D: TRBD1; length: 16; J: TRBJ2-2; DNA: TGTGCCAGCAGCTCAGAAGACAGGGTCGCCACCGGGGAGCTGTTTTTT; CDR3: CASSSEDRVATGELFF
V: TRBV19; size: once; D: NA; length: 15; J: TRBJ2-4; DNA: TGTGCCAGTAGTATAGTACAGGGTCCTCTGGGCATTCAGTACTTC; CDR3: CASSIVQGPLGIQYF
V: TRBV3-1/TRBV3-2; size: NA; D: TRBD1; length: 13; J: TRBJ1-1; DNA: TGTGCCAGCAGCAGACAGGGTTTCACTGAAGCTTTCTTT; CDR3: CASSRQGFTEAFF
V: TRBV18; size: NA; D: NA; length: 15; J: TRBJ1-2; DNA: TGTGCCAGCTCACCACCGGGCAGGGAAAACTATGGCTACACCTTC; CDR3: CASSPPGRENYGYTF
V: TRBV4-1; size: once; D: NA; length: 15; J: TRBJ1-5; DNA: TGCGCCAGCAGCCAAGATGGGGGGGGCAATCAGCCCCAGCATTTT; CDR3: CASSQDGGGNQPQHF
V: TRBV7-3; size: NA; D: TRBD1; length: 18; J: TRBJ2-2; DNA: TGTGCCAGCAGCCCACCGGCCGGGACAGGGGGCGATTACGGGGAGCTGTTTTTT; CDR3: CASSPPAGTGGDYGELFF
V: TRBV18; size: NA; D: NA; length: 16; J: TRBJ1-2; DNA: TGTGCCAGCTCACCGAGAGGGGGTCTGGGATTGTCTGGCTACACCTTC; CDR3: CASSPRGGLGLSGYTF
V: TRBV14; size: NA; D: NA; length: 13; J: TRBJ1-1; DNA: TGTGCCAGCAGCCAAGCCGGGAACACTGAAGCTTTCTTT; CDR3: CASSQAGNTEAFF
V: TRBV28; size: few; D: NA; length: 12; J: TRBJ2-1; DNA: TGTGCCAGCGGATCTGGCGGCGATGAGCAGTTCTTC; CDR3: CASGSGGDEQFF
V: TRBV7-2; size: NA; D: NA; length: 15; J: TRBJ1-1; DNA: TGTGCCAGCAGATACACCTGGACAGCAAACACTGAAGCTTTCTTT; CDR3: CASRYTWTANTEAFF
V: TRBV11-2; size: once; D: TRBD2; length: 18; J: TRBJ2-3; DNA: TGTGCCAGCAGCTTAGGTTTAGCGGGAGGGCGAGTGGCAGATACGCAGTATTTT; CDR3: CASSLGLAGGRVADTQYF
V: TRBV5-4; size: NA; D: NA; length: 15; J: TRBJ2-3; DNA: TGTGCCAGCAGCACTGCTGTGAGTGGCACAGATACGCAGTATTTT; CDR3: CASSTAVSGTDTQYF
V: TRBV7-9; size: NA; D: TRBD1; length: 15; J: TRBJ1-6; DNA: TGTGCCAGCACCCCGACAGGGAATCCCAATTCACCCCTCCACTTT; CDR3: CASTPTGNPNSPLHF
V: TRBV5-5; size: NA; D: NA; length: 12; J: TRBJ1-1; DNA: TGTGCCAGCAGCCCTAGGTACACTGAAGCTTTCTTT; CDR3: CASSPRYTEAFF
V: TRBV9; size: NA; D: NA; length: 13; J: TRBJ1-6; DNA: TGTGCCAGCAGCGTAGACCCCAGGTCACCCCTCCACTTT; CDR3: CASSVDPRSPLHF
V: TRBV18; size: NA; D: TRBD1; length: 15; J: TRBJ2-2; DNA: TGTGCCAGCTCGGAAACACAGGGGTCCACCGGGGAGCTGTTTTTT; CDR3: CASSETQGSTGELFF
V: TRBV7-9; size: NA; D: NA; length: 12; J: TRBJ2-3; DNA: TGTGCCAGCAGCTTAACCAGAGATACGCAGTATTTT; CDR3: CASSLTRDTQYF
V: TRBV6-5; size: NA; D: TRBD1; length: 16; J: TRBJ2-1; DNA: TGTGCCAGCAGTTACTCCACAGGGGGCGAGTACAATGAGCAGTTCTTC; CDR3: CASSYSTGGEYNEQFF
V: TRBV24-1; size: NA; D: TRBD2; length: 15; J: TRBJ2-3; DNA: TGTGCCACCGGTAGCGGGAGGAGTCCAACAGATACGCAGTATTTT; CDR3: CATGSGRSPTDTQYF
V: TRBV28; size: NA; D: TRBD2; length: 16; J: TRBJ2-1; DNA: TGTGCCAGCAGTTTGACCGGGACTAAAAGTGCCCCTGAGCAGTTCTTC; CDR3: CASSLTGTKSAPEQFF
V: TRBV10-1; size: few; D: NA; length: 13; J: TRBJ1-1; DNA: TGCGCCAGCAGTGGACAGCTGGGCACTGAAGCTTTCTTT; CDR3: CASSGQLGTEAFF
V: TRBV19; size: NA; D: NA; length: 12; J: TRBJ1-4; DNA: TGTGCCAGCCGGATAGGGGATGAAAAACTGTTTTTT; CDR3: CASRIGDEKLFF
V: TRBV5-1; size: NA; D: TRBD1; length: 18; J: TRBJ1-6; DNA: TGCGCCAGCAGCTTGTTCGGACAGGGGAGCTCCTATAATTCACCCCTCCACTTT; CDR3: CASSLFGQGSSYNSPLHF
V: TRBV29-1; size: NA; D: NA; length: 14; J: TRBJ1-1; DNA: TGCAGCGTTGAAAAGGGAGGGCAGGGGACTGAAGCTTTCTTT; CDR3: CSVEKGGQGTEAFF
V: TRBV9; size: NA; D: TRBD1; length: 16; J: TRBJ2-6; DNA: TGTGCCAGCAGCGACGGACAGGGCTCTGGGGCCAACGTCCTGACTTTC; CDR3: CASSDGQGSGANVLTF
V: TRBV7-9; size: NA; D: TRBD1; length: 13; J: TRBJ1-2; DNA: TGTGCCAGCAGCTTTGGACAGGCTGACGGCTACACCTTC; CDR3: CASSFGQADGYTF
V: TRBV19; size: NA; D: NA; length: 13; J: TRBJ1-4; DNA: TGTGCCAGTAGTTGGGCAGACGATGAAAAACTGTTTTTT; CDR3: CASSWADDEKLFF
V: TRBV7-2; size: NA; D: TRBD1; length: 16; J: TRBJ2-5; DNA: TGTGCCAGCAGCTTAGCGAGGACAGGGAGGACAGAGACCCAGTACTTC; CDR3: CASSLARTGRTETQYF
V: TRBV2; size: NA; D: NA; length: 16; J: TRBJ1-1; DNA: TGTGCCAGCAGTGACGGCACCGCTGTGAGGAGAACTGAAGCTTTCTTT; CDR3: CASSDGTAVRRTEAFF
V: TRBV3-1/TRBV3-2; size: NA; D: NA; length: 14; J: TRBJ1-1; DNA: TGTGCCAGCAGCCAATACTCGGGGAACACTGAAGCTTTCTTT; CDR3: CASSQYSGNTEAFF
V: TRBV2; size: NA; D: NA; length: 14; J: TRBJ1-6; DNA: TGTGCCAGCAGTGAAGAGAGCTATAATTCACCCCTCCACTTT; CDR3: CASSEESYNSPLHF
V: TRBV7-8; size: NA; D: NA; length: 20; J: TRBJ1-5; DNA: TGTGCCAGCAGCCCCCGAAGGCCGCGGGACCACCTAGCCCCCAATCAGCCCCAGCATTTT; CDR3: CASSPRRPRDHLAPNQPQHF
V: TRBV30; size: NA; D: TRBD1; length: 15; J: TRBJ1-1; DNA: TGTGCCTGGAGTCCCGGGGACAGGGGGCACATTGAAGCTTTCTTT; CDR3: CAWSPGDRGHIEAFF